These 9 T cell receptor beta chains were all obtained from the same sample, sequenced in a study of vaccination effects on CD4 cells after COVID-19. The repertoire was sequenced with immunoSEQ multiplex PCR; TCRdb's copy has only in-frame clones and lacks some. Among approximately 46,000 clones, approximately 81% were seen once, and the ten largest hold roughly 8.8%. Culture proceeded for nine to ten days, and CD4+ T cells were then isolated. Their specific antigens are unknown. Sequences were derived from CD4+ T cells from PBMCs cultured without peptide, sampled before COVID-19 vaccination. Receptors were obtained from a human donor who had a prior SARS-CoV-2 infection.

The chain has TRBV11-3 and TRBJ2-7, with 9 bases matching TRBD2. The CDR3 runs 14 residues. Trimming at V came to 3 bases and at J to 3 bases, leaving 3 bases not matched to a gene. Germline V CDR1 and CDR2: SGHNT, YENEEA. CDR3 amino acids: CASSLETSGYEQYF. The CDR3 coding sequence is TGTGCCAGCAGCTTGGAGACTAGCGGCTACGAGCAGTACTTC.

The chain uses TRBV5-1 and TRBJ2-5, with D possibly matching TRBD2 (6 bases). From germline, CDR1 is SGHRS and CDR2 YFSETQ. Trimming removed 1 base at V and 0 bases at J, with 10 bases between. There are 15 residues in the CDR3. This chain's CDR3 is CASSLRERHQETQYF. The CDR3 DNA follows: TGCGCCAGCAGCTTGCGGGAGCGCCACCAAGAGACCCAGTACTTC.

The V call is TRBV10-1, the J call TRBJ1-2; tentatively, D is TRBD1 (6 bases). Germline V gene sequence: CDR1 WNHNN, CDR2 SYGVQD (reference sequence). The CDR3 consists of 19 residues. V was cut by 3 bases and J by 5 bases, with 28 bases left in between. In DNA form, the CDR3 reads TGCGCCAGCAGTGAATGGCGGGAAACAGGGTGGTTCTATATTTATGGCTACACCTTC. Residues: CASSEWRETGWFYIYGYTF.

V and J are TRBV5-1 and TRBJ2-3; 9 bases align to TRBD1. V lost 4 bases, J lost 1 base, and 13 bases stayed unmatched. The CDR3 has 18 amino acids. Germline CDR1 and CDR2: SGHRS and YFSETQ. The CDR3 DNA reads as TGCGCCAGCAGCCTATGGACAGGGGACATAGATGGCACAGATACGCAGTATTTT. This translates into CASSLWTGDIDGTDTQYF.

This chain connects TRBV6-6 to TRBJ1-1; 7 nucleotides line up with TRBD1. This CDR3 is 14 amino acids long. CDR1 is MNHNY and CDR2 is SVGAGI in the germline V gene (reference sequence). The junction had 12 bases not matched to a gene; V was cut back by 5 bases and J by 9 bases. The CDR3 protein is CASSPNGQDLKAFF. CDR3 sequence (DNA): TGTGCCAGCAGTCCCAATGGACAGGACCTTAAAGCTTTCTTT.

The V and J genes are TRBV21-1 and TRBJ1-5; no DNA check was done on the table's D call, TRBD1. TRBV21-1 represents a pseudogene. This CDR3 spans 23 amino acids. CDR3 sequence reads: CASSKIYSGWGRGRRWSNQPQHF. CDR3 coding DNA: TGTGCCAGCAGCAAAATTTATTCGGGGTGGGGCAGGGGGCGCAGGTGGAGTAATCAGCCCCAGCATTTT.

This clone has more than one count but fewer than ten. V is TRBV24-1 and J is TRBJ2-5; D remains unclear. Germline assignment: CDR1 KGHDR and CDR2 SFDVKD. This CDR3 contains 13 residues. V was shortened by 4 bases and J by 5 bases, with 10 bases between the two germline ends. CDR3 nucleotides: TGTGCCACCAGTGACCCCACCCTGGAGACCCAGTACTTC. Translation: CATSDPTLETQYF.

The table lists this clone with a few counts. CDR3 in amino acids: CASSQGVAGGTQYF. Written as DNA, the CDR3 is TGTGCCAGCAGTCAGGGGGTTGCGGGAGGGACCCAGTACTTC. This rearrangement joins TRBV27 to TRBJ2-5; a possible D gene is TRBD2 (8 bases). The CDR3 sequence is 14 residues long. From germline, CDR1 is MNHEY and CDR2 SMNVEV (reference sequence). Trimming left V 5 bases short and J 7 bases short, with 17 bases between.

The chain is built from TRBV2 and TRBJ1-2, with 7 positions matching TRBD1. Germline-derived CDR1 and CDR2 are SNHLY and FYNNEI. J was trimmed by 13 bases and V by 5 bases; bases with no gene match: 10. The CDR3 length is 12 residues. The CDR3: CASSQERGHSTF. CDR3 bases: TGTGCCAGCAGTCAAGAAAGGGGGCACAGCACCTTC. The full variable domain, completed using reference TRBV2 and TRBJ1-2, is EPEVTQTPSHQVTQMGQEVILRCVPISNHLYFYWYRQILGQKVEFLVSFYNNEISEKSEIFDDQFSVERPDGSNFTLKIRSTKLEDSAMYFCASSQERGHSTFGSGTRLTVV.